The 9 T cell receptor beta chains presented below share a single source sample, sequenced in a study of OX40 agonist ivuxolimab in advanced cancers. Repertoires were generated with immunoSEQ multiplex PCR, while TCRdb's copy carries only in-frame clones and drops some. Here the sample spans approximately 70,000 clones, about 85% being singletons. Source: CD4+ or CD8+ T cells sorted from blood, taken in a trial of the OX40 agonist ivuxolimab. Source of these receptors: an adult with an advanced solid tumor such as melanoma, head and neck, liver or kidney cancer.

This clone was counted only a few times. The chain couples TRBV15 to TRBJ2-2; D gene ambiguous. Germline CDR1 is LNHNV and CDR2 is YYDKDF (reference sequence). The CDR3 is 15 amino acids. The V and J ends lost 4 bases and 3 bases respectively, with 12 bases between them. The CDR3, as DNA: TGTGCCACCAGCAAAATTATAACGGACACCGGGGAGCTGTTTTTT. Amino acids: CATSKIITDTGELFF.

J is TRBJ2-7 and V is TRBV6-5; no clear D. Germline V gene lookup returns CDR1 MNHEY and CDR2 SVGAGI. This CDR3 has 12 amino acids. The ends were cut back, 1 base at V and 2 bases at J, with 3 bases in the middle. The CDR3 DNA reads as TGTGCCAGCAGTTACTACACCTACGAGCAGTACTTC. This codes for CASSYYTYEQYF.

This chain connects TRBV5-1 to TRBJ2-7; D is ambiguous. Trimming left V 4 bases short and J 2 bases short, with 7 bases between. Germline CDR1 SGHRS, CDR2 YFSETQ. CDR3 size: 12 residues. The CDR3 reads CASSEGPYEQYF. Here the CDR3 DNA reads TGCGCCAGCAGCGAAGGACCCTACGAGCAGTACTTC.

The J gene is TRBJ2-7, the V gene TRBV11-3; 9 nucleotides align to TRBD2. CDR3 size: 14 residues. Trimming removed 5 bases from V and 2 bases from J; junction bases left unmatched: 4. Germline V gene data show CDR1 as SGHNT and CDR2 as YENEEA. CDR3 loop: CASSPSGDAYEQYF. For the CDR3, the DNA is TGTGCCAGCAGCCCTAGCGGGGACGCCTACGAGCAGTACTTC.

The chain employs TRBV5-5 and TRBJ2-7; 9 bases fit TRBD1. The CDR3 loop spans 16 amino acids. Unmatched junction bases numbered 8, after V lost 1 base and J lost 3 bases. Germline-derived CDR1 and CDR2 are SGHKS and YYEKEE (reference sequence). The CDR3 coding sequence is TGTGCCAGCAGCTTGATTTGGACAGGGGTGGACTACGAGCAGTACTTC. This codes for CASSLIWTGVDYEQYF. The full variable domain, rest sourced from reference TRBV5-5 and TRBJ2-7, is DAGVTQSPTHLIKTRGQQVTLRCSPISGHKSVSWYQQVLGQGPQFIFQYYEKEERGRGNFPDRFSARQFPNYSSELNVNALLLGDSALYLCASSLIWTGVDYEQYFGPGTRLTVT.

This chain joins TRBV10-3 and TRBJ2-5; D gene ambiguous. This CDR3 contains 14 residues. In germline, CDR1 is ENHRY, CDR2 SYGVKD. The germline V and J ends were trimmed by 2 bases and 4 bases, with 11 bases remaining between them. CDR3 sequence: CAISEGSATETQYF. In DNA, the CDR3 is TGTGCCATCAGTGAGGGCTCGGCGACAGAGACCCAGTACTTC.

V is TRBV6-1 and J is TRBJ2-1; TRBD2 aligns across 8 bases. The CDR3 has 19 amino acids. Germline trimming cut 0 bases from V and 3 bases from J; bases unmatched to any gene: 13. Germline V CDR1 and CDR2: MNHNS, SASEGT. The CDR3 loop reads CASSEAPVPSGFNYNEQFF. CDR3 DNA: TGTGCCAGCAGTGAAGCTCCAGTCCCTAGCGGGTTTAACTACAATGAGCAGTTCTTC.

The gene calls are TRBV7-9 and TRBJ2-2; D ambiguous. The V end was cut by 4 bases, the J end by 4 bases, with 16 bases between. The CDR3 has 16 amino acids. Germline V CDR1 and CDR2: SEHNR, FQNEAQ (reference sequence). For the CDR3, the DNA is TGTGCCAGCAGCTCGGACCTTCCTCGGACCACCGGGGAGCTGTTTTTT. It codes for CASSSDLPRTTGELFF.

The chain combines TRBV28 with TRBJ2-1; 7 bases map to TRBD1. Germline trimming cut 5 bases from V and 2 bases from J; bases unmatched to any gene: 9. There are 16 residues in the CDR3. Germline lookup yields CDR1 MDHEN and CDR2 SYDVKM. For the CDR3, the DNA is TGTGCCAGCAGTGGGACGACAGGGATAACCTACAATGAGCAGTTCTTC. Protein sequence: CASSGTTGITYNEQFF. Based on the CDR3 plus reference TRBV28 and TRBJ2-1, the full variable domain is DVKVTQSSRYLVKRTGEKVFLECVQDMDHENMFWYRQDPGLGLRLIYFSYDVKMKEKGDIPEGYSVSREKKERFSLILESASTNQTSMYLCASSGTTGITYNEQFFGPGTRLTVL.